Listed here is a single T cell receptor beta chain. Sequenced by immunoSEQ multiplex PCR; TCRdb stores in-frame clones only, minus some. The profile shows roughly 83,000 clones, roughly 82% of them singletons. This sample was included in a study of control samples from healthy donors and cancer patients. Germline CDR1 SGHNT, CDR2 YYREEE (reference sequence). V shed 0 bases and J 7 bases; nucleotides not matched to a gene: 10. The CDR3 is 17 residues long. The sample consisted of blood. This receptor was identified in a woman aged 60-75 years in good health. The V gene is TRBV5-4, the J gene TRBJ1-6; 7 bases agree with TRBD1. The CDR3 spells CASSLGSRGQRNSPLHF. The CDR3 DNA is TGTGCCAGCAGCTTGGGGTCGAGGGGGCAACGAAATTCACCCCTCCACTTT.